This TCR beta chain was recovered during a study of CD8+ T cells in alopecia areata. Reverse transcribed after extraction, RNA yielded cDNA as the sequencing template. The assay was immunoSEQ multiplex PCR, and TCRdb's table has in-frame clones only and misses some. The sample gives under 3,500 clones, none seen only once, and the top ten clones hold 40% to 65%. Ten or more counts support this clone. The genes and germline here are from mouse. The missing CDR3 end, 4 residues past where the read stops, is filled in from the germline J gene. Per germline, CDR1 SGHDT and CDR2 FRDEAV. Trimming pared 4 bases from V and 1 base from J, leaving 8 bases between. The CDR3 runs 14 residues.

This sequence originates from a C3H/HeJ mouse with alopecia areata. As its MHC haplotype, the strain has H2-k. This chain links TRBV14 with TRBJ2-2, with D maybe TRBD1 (5 bases). The sample was lesional skin. The sequenced CDR3 bases are TGTGCCAGCAGTCGGACAAAAAACACCGGG. This sequence encodes CASSRTKNTG. The CDR3 as a whole reads CASSRTKNTGQLYF.